The 14 T cell receptor beta chains listed next were all sequenced from one sample in a study of a mutant IDH1 vaccine in newly diagnosed glioma. These receptors are not linked to any known antigen. Specified time point: week 35, safety follow-up. Every vaccination contained 300 ug of the mutant IDH1 20-mer peptide and was paired with topical imiquimod. Using immunoSEQ multiplex PCR, the repertoire was profiled, and TCRdb retains in-frame clones only, with some absent. This sample has about 56,000 clones, with 85% to 90% found just once. The sequenced sample was PBMCs, obtained from a glioma patient whose treatment included an IDH1 peptide vaccine. These receptors were taken from a man aged 40-49 years with glioma.

The chain employs TRBV5-1 and TRBJ2-7, with D tentatively TRBD1 (6 bases). Trimming left V 2 bases short and J 1 base short, with 16 bases between. The CDR3 extends over 16 amino acids. CDR1 and CDR2 from the germline V gene are SGHRS and YFSETQ. CDR3 sequence reads: CASSFTGLATSYEQYF. The DNA for the CDR3 is TGCGCCAGCAGCTTTACAGGGCTTGCCACTTCCTACGAGCAGTACTTC. Filled out from reference TRBV5-1 and TRBJ2-7, the complete variable domain reads KAGVTQTPRYLIKTRGQQVTLSCSPISGHRSVSWYQQTPGQGLQFLFEYFSETQRNKGNFPGRFSGRQFSNSRSEMNVSTLELGDSALYLCASSFTGLATSYEQYFGPGTRLTVT.

The V call is TRBV6-5, the J call TRBJ2-2, with TRBD1 as a possible D gene (6 bases). The ends were cut back, 6 bases at V and 6 bases at J, with 17 bases in the middle. This CDR3 is built from 15 residues. Germline V gene sequence: CDR1 MNHEY, CDR2 SVGAGI. The CDR3 here is CASRPFRQVSGELFF. Written as DNA, the CDR3 is TGTGCCAGCAGGCCATTTCGACAGGTCTCCGGGGAGCTGTTTTTT.

The chain carries TRBV7-2 and TRBJ2-2, with TRBD2 identical over 9 bases. The CDR3 sequence is 15 residues long. Germline V gene lookup returns CDR1 SGHTA and CDR2 FQGNSA. V lost 1 base and J lost 6; bases outside the gene matches: 3. CDR3 coding DNA: TGTGCCAGCAGCTTAGATCTAGCGGGACCCGGGGAGCTGTTTTTT. It specifies CASSLDLAGPGELFF.

This clone was observed a handful of times. This chain links TRBV7-3 with TRBJ1-5; no firm D call. V lost 2 bases and J lost 4, with 6 bases in between. Germline V gene lookup returns CDR1 SGHTA and CDR2 FQGTGA. This CDR3 comprises 13 residues. The DNA for the CDR3 is TGTGCCAGCAGCTTAGAGGTAAATCAGCCCCAGCATTTT. Amino acid sequence: CASSLEVNQPQHF. The variable domain in full, with the rest retrieved from reference TRBV7-3 and TRBJ1-5, is GAGVSQTPSNKVTEKGKYVELRCDPISGHTALYWYRQSLGQGPEFLIYFQGTGAADDSGLPNDRFFAVRPEGSVSTLKIQRTERGDSAVYLCASSLEVNQPQHFGDGTRLSIL.

The rearrangement joins TRBV7-9 to TRBJ1-4; D is perhaps TRBD1 (5 bases). The CDR3 runs to 14 residues. Germline CDR1 reads SEHNR; CDR2 reads FQNEAQ (reference sequence). Trimming took off 5 bases at V and 8 bases at J, with 15 bases between the two ends. CDR3: CASSPGRESEKLFF. The CDR3 region has the DNA TGTGCCAGCAGCCCGGGACGGGAGAGCGAAAAACTGTTTTTT.

This clone was observed a few times. This chain joins TRBV11-2 and TRBJ2-7, with D perhaps being TRBD1 or TRBD2 (6 bases each). V was pared by 4 bases and J by 6 bases, with 13 bases between. The germline CDR1 and CDR2 sequences are SGHAT and FQNNGV. This CDR3 is built from 13 residues. CDR3 in amino acids: CASSSGPGAEQYF. The CDR3 DNA sequence: TGTGCCAGCAGCTCAGGACCGGGGGCCGAGCAGTACTTC.

This chain joins TRBV27 and TRBJ2-1, with D possibly called TRBD1 or TRBD2 (5 bases each). The CDR3 is 15 amino acids. The V gene lost 6 bases and the J gene lost 7 bases, with 19 bases spanning the gap. Germline lookup yields CDR1 MNHEY and CDR2 SMNVEV (reference sequence). CDR3 coding DNA: TGTGCCAGCAGCCCACGGGACGCCCCGCCGAATGAGCAGTTCTTC. It encodes CASSPRDAPPNEQFF.

This clone was detected once. V and J are TRBV7-9 and TRBJ1-1; D is unresolved. CDR3 length: 15 residues. The germline CDR1 and CDR2 sequences are SEHNR and FQNEAQ (reference sequence). The ends were cut back, 5 bases at V and 1 base at J, with 14 bases in the middle. This CDR3 is CASSARKNPNTEAFF. As DNA, the CDR3 is TGTGCCAGCAGCGCCCGGAAAAATCCGAACACTGAAGCTTTCTTT.

Concerning this clone: One end of the junction varies from germline; a read error may be responsible. The chain uses TRBV7-7 and TRBJ2-3, with TRBD2 matching over 14 bases. This CDR3 contains 15 residues. Germline V lookup: CDR1 SSHAT, CDR2 FNYEAQ (reference sequence). The CDR3 is CASSLTSGRVDTQYF. Written as DNA, the CDR3 is TGTGCTAGCAGCTTGACTAGCGGGAGGGTTGATACGCAGTATTTT.

The chain carries TRBV4-1 and TRBJ2-7; 8 bases agree with TRBD2. This CDR3 contains 16 residues. After removal of 3 bases from V and 2 bases from J, the junction contained 9 bases not matched to a gene. From germline, CDR1 is MGHRA and CDR2 YSYEKL. The CDR3 DNA reads as TGCGCCAGCAGCCAGTCCCCTGCGGGAGGAACCTACGAGCAGTACTTC. As protein: CASSQSPAGGTYEQYF.

V gene TRBV13 combines with J gene TRBJ2-2, with D possibly TRBD2 on 5 matching bases. V lost 5 bases to trimming and J lost 2 bases, with 12 bases between them. The CDR3 is 15 amino acids. Germline loops: CDR1 PRHDT, CDR2 FYEKMQ (reference sequence). The chain's CDR3 is CASSHRTENTGELFF. The CDR3, as DNA: TGTGCCAGCAGCCATCGGACTGAAAACACCGGGGAGCTGTTTTTT.

The chain recombines TRBV19 with TRBJ2-1, with 7 bases fitting TRBD2. V gave up 8 bases and J gave up 2 bases; unmatched junction bases: 6. The CDR3 runs 14 residues. Looked up from germline, CDR1 is LNHDA and CDR2 is SQIVND (reference sequence). CDR3 protein: CASGWEGTYNEQFF. The CDR3 DNA is TGTGCCAGTGGGTGGGAGGGTACCTACAATGAGCAGTTCTTC.

The chain combines TRBV9 with TRBJ1-4; D remains ambiguous. The CDR3 runs 14 residues. The germline gives CDR1 SGDLS, CDR2 YYNGEE. Between the trimmed V and J ends, which lost 0 bases and 6 bases, there was a span of 9 bases. The CDR3 sequence: CASSVGRRDEKLFF. The CDR3 DNA follows: TGTGCCAGCAGCGTAGGCAGGAGGGATGAAAAACTGTTTTTT.

This rearrangement joins TRBV7-2 to TRBJ2-5; D is unclear. The CDR3 spans 17 residues. V was cut by 5 bases and J by 1 base, with 20 bases left in between. The germline V gene encodes CDR1 SGHTA and CDR2 FQGNSA. CDR3 sequence reads: CASSPQPVGRVQETQYF. The DNA of the CDR3 is TGTGCCAGCAGCCCCCAGCCAGTAGGTAGAGTCCAAGAGACCCAGTACTTC.